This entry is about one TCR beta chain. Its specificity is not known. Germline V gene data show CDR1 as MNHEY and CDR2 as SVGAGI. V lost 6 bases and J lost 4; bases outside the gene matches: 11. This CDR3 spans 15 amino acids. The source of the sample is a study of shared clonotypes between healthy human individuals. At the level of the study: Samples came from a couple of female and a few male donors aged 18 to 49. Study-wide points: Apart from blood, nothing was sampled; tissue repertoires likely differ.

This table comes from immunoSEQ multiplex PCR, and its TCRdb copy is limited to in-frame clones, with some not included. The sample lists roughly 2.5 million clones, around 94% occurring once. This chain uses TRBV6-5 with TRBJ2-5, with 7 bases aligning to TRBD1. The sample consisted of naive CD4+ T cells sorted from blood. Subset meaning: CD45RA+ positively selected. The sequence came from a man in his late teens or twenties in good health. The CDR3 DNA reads TGTGCCAGCAGCCCGACAGGGACCCCCGGAGAGACCCAGTACTTC. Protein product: CASSPTGTPGETQYF.